This T cell receptor beta chain was sequenced during a study of blood T cell repertoires in COVID-19. The overall study: Samples taken during acute and convalescent COVID-19 were collected in the United States, Italy and Spain.

Seattle's cohort entered during active infection and was followed longitudinally. Original processing notes: Reference gene primer amplification yielded estimated nucleated cell counts. TCRdb's table, derived via immunoSEQ multiplex PCR, lists solely in-frame clones and lacks some. V and J calls and clone size come straight from that table; D and trimming were deduced from the DNA. There are some 450,000 clones in the sample; 88% occur only once, and roughly 12% lies in the top ten. Deletions cut 1 base from V and 1 base from J, with 4 bases between. The CDR3 is 13 amino acids. Germline CDR1 is LNHDA and CDR2 is SQIVND (reference sequence).

V usage is TRBV19 and J usage is TRBJ1-1; no definite D call. This TCR was recovered from a woman in her forties or fifties with COVID-19, enrolled during active disease. Sequences were obtained from peripheral blood. DNA for the CDR3: TGTGCCAGTAGTATAGGGGCGAACACTGAAGCTTTCTTT. Translating it yields CASSIGANTEAFF.